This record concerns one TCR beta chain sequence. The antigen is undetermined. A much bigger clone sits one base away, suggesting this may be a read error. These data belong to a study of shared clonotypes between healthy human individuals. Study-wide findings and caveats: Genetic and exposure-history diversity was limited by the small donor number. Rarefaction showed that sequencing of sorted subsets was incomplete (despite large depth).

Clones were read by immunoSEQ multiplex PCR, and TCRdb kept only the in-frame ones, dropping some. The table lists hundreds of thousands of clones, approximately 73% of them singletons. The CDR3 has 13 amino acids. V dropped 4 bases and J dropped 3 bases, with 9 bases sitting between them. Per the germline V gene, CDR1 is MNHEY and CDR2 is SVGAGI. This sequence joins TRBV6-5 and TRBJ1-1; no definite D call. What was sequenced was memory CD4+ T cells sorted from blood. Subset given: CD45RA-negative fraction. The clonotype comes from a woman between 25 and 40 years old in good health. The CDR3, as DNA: TGTGCCAGCAGTTCCCAGAGGGACACTGAAGCTTTCTTT. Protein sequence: CASSSQRDTEAFF.